The 8 T cell receptor beta chains given below trace back to one sample, sequenced in a study of blood T cell repertoires in COVID-19. The data were produced by immunoSEQ multiplex PCR, yet TCRdb's version contains in-frame clones alone and is incomplete. The sample yields a few hundred thousand clones, about 90% seen once. Specimen: PBMCs or T cells enriched from blood (not recorded which). The receptors were sampled from a man younger than 30 who had recovered from COVID-19.

V is TRBV20-1 and J is TRBJ1-5; tentatively, D is TRBD1 (6 bases). CDR3 length: 15 amino acids. V lost 3 bases and J lost 4, with 16 bases in between. Germline-derived CDR1 and CDR2 are DFQATT and SNEGSKA (reference sequence). Here the CDR3 reads CSASLGTPGNQPQHF. For the CDR3, the DNA is TGCAGTGCTAGTCTCGGGACACCTGGAAATCAGCCCCAGCATTTT.

This rearrangement joins TRBV7-2 to TRBJ2-7, with 8 bases lining up with TRBD1. J was trimmed by 3 bases and V by 2 bases; bases with no gene match: 9. The CDR3 totals 16 residues. CDR1 and CDR2 from the germline V gene are SGHTA and FQGNSA. The CDR3, as DNA: TGTGCCAGCAGCTTATACTCGGGACAGGCGCACTACGAGCAGTACTTC. It specifies CASSLYSGQAHYEQYF.

The chain carries TRBV6-5 and TRBJ1-1, with TRBD1 as a possible D gene (5 bases). Between the trimmed V and J ends, which lost 6 bases and 8 bases, there was a span of 7 bases. The V gene's germline CDR1 is MNHEY and CDR2 SVGAGI. The CDR3 totals 10 residues. The CDR3 DNA sequence: TGTGCCAGCAGGACAGTGGAAGCTTTCTTT. The encoded protein is CASRTVEAFF.

This chain connects TRBV7-2 to TRBJ1-6; D unclear. CDR1 and CDR2 (germline): SGHTA, FQGNSA. The germline V and J ends were trimmed by 5 bases and 12 bases, with 20 bases remaining between them. The CDR3 covers 15 residues. CDR3 sequence (DNA): TGTGCCAGCAGCCCTCCGGAGGGCGGTCGGGTACCCCTCCACTTT. As protein: CASSPPEGGRVPLHF.

V is TRBV4-1 and J is TRBJ2-1, with unresolved D. The CDR3 has 14 amino acids. Germline V CDR1 and CDR2: MGHRA, YSYEKL. V was shortened by 3 bases and J by 4 bases, with 10 bases between the two germline ends. CDR3 protein: CASSQALAYNEQFF. The CDR3 nucleotides read TGCGCCAGCAGCCAGGCCCTTGCATACAATGAGCAGTTCTTC.

V is TRBV3-1 (or the pseudogene TRBV3-2) and J is TRBJ1-1, with 7 bases fitting TRBD1. V was clipped by 2 bases and J by 0 bases; unmatched bases: 3. The CDR3 has 15 amino acids. The germline gives CDR1 LGHDT, CDR2 YNNKEL (reference sequence). Written as DNA, the CDR3 is TGTGCCAGCAGCCAACACAGGGGCGTGAACACTGAAGCTTTCTTT. Encoded protein: CASSQHRGVNTEAFF.

The chain couples TRBV5-5 to TRBJ1-2; D gene unclear. V was clipped by 0 bases and J by 8 bases, with 11 bases between them. Per germline, CDR1 SGHKS and CDR2 YYEKEE (reference sequence). The CDR3 has 13 residues. The CDR3 nucleotides are TGTGCCAGCAGCTTGGTCGGGGTCCGAGGCTACACCTTC. Amino acids: CASSLVGVRGYTF.

V usage is TRBV7-9 and J usage is TRBJ2-1; 7 bases line up with TRBD2. V lost 0 bases and J lost 6; bases outside the gene matches: 5. The CDR3 spans 15 residues. CDR1 is SEHNR, CDR2 FQNEAQ, per germline (reference sequence). CDR3 region: CASSLAQAGVNEQFF. The DNA for the CDR3 is TGTGCCAGCAGCTTAGCGCAGGCGGGAGTCAATGAGCAGTTCTTC.